This T cell receptor (beta chain) was recorded in a study of cytomegalovirus exposure and HLA in healthy donors. It was with 60 Vbeta and 13 Jbeta primers that the PCR ran. Sequenced by immunoSEQ multiplex PCR; TCRdb stores in-frame clones only, minus some. The repertoire holds over 150,000 clones, with roughly two thirds as singletons. The source material was PBMCs. This receptor was obtained from a woman between 35 and 50 years old in good health and CMV-seropositive.

CDR3: CASSLAGEQGPGYTF. The CDR3 DNA reads as TGTGCCAGCAGCTTAGCGGGAGAACAGGGCCCTGGCTACACCTTC. The V call is TRBV7-9, the J call TRBJ1-2, with D possibly TRBD1 on 6 matching bases. Germline lookup yields CDR1 SEHNR and CDR2 FQNEAQ (reference sequence). Trimming removed 0 bases at V and 7 bases at J, with 15 bases between. The CDR3 loop spans 15 amino acids.